The clone carrying this T cell receptor (beta chain) was seen once. Its antigen is not known. This sample was included in a study of vaccination and CD4 T cells after COVID-19. This CDR3 has 15 residues. CDR1 SGHDN and CDR2 FVKESK come from the germline V gene. V trimming: 2 bases; J trimming: 6 bases; junction bases outside the gene matches: 5. Sequencing of cultured CD4+ T cell DNA used the Oncomine TCR Beta short-read assay. TCRdb used MiXCR to reprocess the PCR reads, holding one entry per CDR3 protein. The table has 15,000 or so distinct CDR3 sequences, about 70% seen once; the top ten hold roughly 15%. Treatment defined: roughly 10-day PBMC culture with coronavirus spike peptide pools or control peptides (ViraFEST assay).

Sequencing was carried out using CD4+ T cells from blood, cultured in vitro. The chain couples TRBV14 to TRBJ2-3; 10 positions agree with TRBD1. The clonotype was recovered from a human donor who had recovered from COVID-19. CDR3 coding DNA: TGTGCCAGCAGCCAACAACCGGGACAGGGGGATACGCAGTATTTT. Its protein is CASSQQPGQGDTQYF.